This TCR beta chain was profiled in a study of graft-versus-host responses after intestinal transplantation. Turning to the study itself: Induction using anti-thymocyte globulin, followed by tacrolimus and steroids for about three years, was given to all recipients.

Findings and limits, study-wide: Peak GvH clone levels in circulation were associated with early post-transplant HvG declines.

Regarding this clone: The target antigen is unknown.

Using immunoSEQ multiplex PCR, the repertoire was profiled, and TCRdb retains in-frame clones only, with some absent. In the table there are under 150,000 clones, over 85% of which are singletons. V lost 4 bases, J lost 4 bases, and 14 bases lay in between. The V gene's germline CDR1 is SGHDN and CDR2 FVKESK. The CDR3 runs 15 residues. The sample in question was unstimulated CD4+ T cells sorted from spleen or lymph node cells, obtained before intestinal transplant. The gene calls are TRBV14 and TRBJ1-3; possibly TRBD1 for D (6 bases). The sequence was collected from a human donor who received an intestinal transplant. This CDR3 reads CASSLGQFGGNTIYF. The CDR3 DNA reads TGTGCCAGCAGCCTTGGACAGTTCGGAGGAAACACCATATATTTT.